The 25 T cell receptor beta chains below were found in one sample sequenced in a study of vaccination and CD4 T cells after COVID-19. With the Oncomine TCR Beta short-read assay, DNA from cultured CD4+ T cells was sequenced. TCRdb redid the calling of the PCR reads with MiXCR, one entry per CDR3 protein. The sample has around 12,000 distinct CDR3 sequences, about 50% seen once. Regarding treatment: roughly 10-day PBMC culture with coronavirus spike peptide pools or control peptides (ViraFEST assay). These receptors' targets are unknown. Sequenced material: CD4+ T cells from blood, cultured in vitro. The source of these receptors is a human donor who had recovered from COVID-19.

This clonotype was detected a few times. V is TRBV6-5 and J is TRBJ1-1; a possible D gene is TRBD1 (5 bases). Germline assignment: CDR1 MNHEY and CDR2 SVGAGI. The CDR3 has 15 amino acids. V lost 1 base and J lost 4, with 13 bases in between. The CDR3 nucleotides are TGTGCCAGCAGTTACTGGCAGGGCGGTATCACTGAAGCTTTCTTT. Amino acids: CASSYWQGGITEAFF.

This chain's CDR3 is CAWSIDRGQYF. As DNA, the CDR3 is TGTGCCTGGAGTATCGACAGGGGGCAGTACTTC. This chain links TRBV30 with TRBJ2-7; 8 nucleotides align to TRBD1. The CDR3 loop spans 11 amino acids. After removal of 2 bases from V and 9 bases from J, the junction contained 3 bases not matched to a gene. Germline V CDR1 and CDR2: GTSNPN, SVGIG (reference sequence).

V and J are TRBV6-4 and TRBJ2-1, with 9 bases aligning to TRBD2. The germline CDR1 and CDR2 sequences are MRHNA and SNTAGT. This CDR3 is 15 amino acids long. Trimming at V came to 0 bases and at J to 8 bases, leaving 5 bases not matched to a gene. The CDR3 coding sequence is TGTGCCAGCAGTGACTCGTCTAGCGGGATTGATGAGCAGTTCTTC. This gives the protein CASSDSSSGIDEQFF.

This clonotype is a singleton in its sample. Germline and junction disagree at one end, which may indicate a read error. V and J are TRBV7-2 and TRBJ1-1, with 9 bases fitting TRBD1. CDR3 length equals 14 residues. Germline V gene lookup returns CDR1 SGHTA and CDR2 FQGNSA. The CDR3 region is CASSWTGADTEAIF. CDR3 DNA: TGTGCCAGCAGTTGGACAGGGGCGGACACTGAAGCTATCTTT. The full variable domain, its missing parts supplied by reference TRBV7-2 and TRBJ1-1, is GAGVSQSPSNKVTEKGKDVELRCDPISGHTALYWYRQSLGQGLEFLIYFQGNSAPDKSGLPSDRFSAERTGGSVSTLTIQRTQQEDSAVYLCASSWTGADTEAIFGQGTRLTVV.

The chain uses TRBV20-1 and TRBJ2-7, with unresolved D. Germline V CDR1 and CDR2: DFQATT, SNEGSKA (reference sequence). The CDR3 extends over 12 amino acids. The V end was cut by 5 bases, the J end by 1 base, with 9 bases between. Here the CDR3 reads CSACQESYEQYF. The CDR3 DNA reads TGCAGTGCTTGTCAGGAGTCCTACGAGCAGTACTTC.

The chain links TRBV20-1 to TRBJ2-7, with D possibly matching TRBD1 (6 bases). Germline CDR1 reads DFQATT; CDR2 reads SNEGSKA (reference sequence). Trimming took off 2 bases at V and 0 bases at J, with 8 bases between the two ends. The CDR3 is 13 amino acids. The DNA for the CDR3 is TGCAGTGCTAGACGGGACAACTCCTACGAGCAGTACTTC. This encodes CSARRDNSYEQYF.

This clonotype appeared a few times. V and J are TRBV20-1 and TRBJ2-2; TRBD2 matches at 9 bases. The CDR3 runs 16 residues. Germline lookup yields CDR1 DFQATT and CDR2 SNEGSKA (reference sequence). V shed 5 bases and J 5 bases; nucleotides not matched to a gene: 12. The CDR3 DNA reads as TGCAGTGCTGAAACGAGCGGGAGGCGCCGGACCGGGGAGCTGTTTTTT. This encodes CSAETSGRRRTGELFF.

The CDR3 sequence: CASSENRGHPSGNTIYF. CDR3 coding DNA: TGTGCCAGCAGCGAGAACAGGGGGCACCCCTCTGGAAACACCATATATTTT. This chain links TRBV7-8 with TRBJ1-3; 9 positions agree with TRBD1. Germline V lookup: CDR1 SGHVS, CDR2 FQNEAQ. Trimming removed 5 bases from V and 0 bases from J; junction bases left unmatched: 8. The CDR3 has 17 residues.

V is TRBV10-3 and J is TRBJ1-1; D is perhaps TRBD1 (5 bases). The CDR3 runs 15 residues. The ends were cut back, 4 bases at V and 4 bases at J, with 16 bases in the middle. Germline V gene lookup returns CDR1 ENHRY and CDR2 SYGVKD. This CDR3 reads CAISAGGVRGTEAFF. CDR3 DNA sequence: TGTGCCATCAGTGCGGGGGGGGTCCGGGGCACTGAAGCTTTCTTT.

The chain combines TRBV6-1 with TRBJ2-5; 8 bases match TRBD2. Per germline, CDR1 MNHNS and CDR2 SASEGT. The trim removed 2 bases at V and 2 bases at J, leaving 10 bases unmatched. This CDR3 is 17 amino acids long. Here the CDR3 DNA reads TGTGCCAGCAGTGAAATGTTTAGGACTAGCCAACAAGAGACCCAGTACTTC. Encoded protein: CASSEMFRTSQQETQYF.

This clonotype was picked up a small number of times. The CDR3 sequence: CSARGPGFSPQHF. As DNA, the CDR3 is TGCAGTGCTAGAGGGCCAGGCTTTTCGCCCCAGCATTTT. The rearrangement joins TRBV20-1 to TRBJ1-5; the D is unclear. With 1 base removed from V and 9 bases from J, the gap between germline ends came to 13 bases. Germline V lookup: CDR1 DFQATT, CDR2 SNEGSKA (reference sequence). The CDR3 covers 13 residues.

The rearrangement links TRBV19 to TRBJ2-4, with D possibly being TRBD2 (5 bases). V lost 7 bases and J 1 base, leaving 8 bases between the germline ends. CDR3 length: 13 amino acids. The germline V gene has CDR1 LNHDA and CDR2 SQIVND (reference sequence). CDR3 region: CASKEAAKNIQYF. The CDR3 DNA reads TGTGCCAGTAAGGAGGCGGCCAAAAACATTCAGTACTTC.

The chain combines TRBV19 with TRBJ2-3, with 11 bases matching TRBD2. This CDR3 region has 16 residues. V gave up 6 bases and J gave up 6 bases; unmatched junction bases: 11. CDR1 and CDR2 from the germline V gene are LNHDA and SQIVND (reference sequence). The CDR3 spells CASSTPSGRPRDTQYF. The CDR3, as DNA: TGTGCCAGTAGCACCCCTAGCGGGAGGCCCCGTGATACGCAGTATTTT. Variable domain in full (rest from reference TRBV19 and TRBJ2-3): DGGITQSPKYLFRKEGQNVTLSCEQNLNHDAMYWYRQDPGQGLRLIYYSQIVNDFQKGDIAEGYSVSREKKESFPLTVTSAQKNPTAFYLCASSTPSGRPRDTQYFGPGTRLTVL.

The J gene is TRBJ2-3, the V gene TRBV7-9; 10 nucleotides match TRBD2. Germline values: CDR1 SEHNR, CDR2 FQNEAQ (reference sequence). V dropped 2 bases and J dropped 2; count of bases not matched to a gene: 1. CDR3 length: 15 amino acids. CDR3 sequence (DNA): TGTGCCAGCAGCTTAACTAGCGGGGACACAGATACGCAGTATTTT. As protein: CASSLTSGDTDTQYF.

By its share, this clonotype is medium-sized. The V gene is TRBV6-2 or TRBV6-3, the J gene TRBJ2-3; 10 nucleotides align to TRBD2. Germline-derived CDR1 and CDR2 are MNHEY and SVGEGT. Trimming cost V 4 bases and J 0 bases; bases outside gene matches: 1. The CDR3 runs 15 residues. Written as DNA, the CDR3 is TGTGCCAGCAGTTTGACTAGCGGGAGCACAGATACGCAGTATTTT. It is translated as CASSLTSGSTDTQYF.

This chain links TRBV30 with TRBJ1-6; D ambiguous. The length of the CDR3 is 13 residues. The V end was cut by 2 bases, the J end by 8 bases, with 10 bases between. Germline V gives CDR1 GTSNPN, CDR2 SVGIG (reference sequence). The CDR3 nucleotides are TGTGCCTGGAGTCTAGCAGCCGATTCACCCCTCCACTTT. Protein product: CAWSLAADSPLHF. Supplemented by reference TRBV30 and TRBJ1-6, the full variable domain reads SQTIHQWPATLVQPVGSPLSLECTVEGTSNPNLYWYRQAAGRGLQLLFYSVGIGQISSEVPQNLSASRPQDRQFILSSKKLLLSDSGFYLCAWSLAADSPLHFGNGTRLTVT.

Sample share makes this clonotype medium-sized. The chain carries TRBV15 and TRBJ2-3; 11 nucleotides agree with TRBD2. The CDR3 totals 15 residues. Germline CDR1 is LNHNV and CDR2 is YYDKDF (reference sequence). Trimming removed 4 bases from V and 4 bases from J; junction bases left unmatched: 4. The CDR3 nucleotides are TGTGCCACCAGCACGGGACTAGCGGACTCAGATACGCAGTATTTT. This codes for CATSTGLADSDTQYF.

This chain uses TRBV20-1 with TRBJ2-2; 8 bases line up with TRBD1. In germline, CDR1 is DFQATT, CDR2 SNEGSKA (reference sequence). Germline trimming cut 0 bases from V and 3 bases from J; bases unmatched to any gene: 6. CDR3 length: 16 amino acids. The CDR3 loop is CSARDEETGDTGELFF. CDR3 DNA sequence: TGCAGTGCTAGAGATGAGGAGACAGGGGACACCGGGGAGCTGTTTTTT.

V and J are TRBV7-9 and TRBJ2-1, with TRBD2 as a possible D gene (6 bases). The DNA end favors TRBJ2-7, so the J call may be wrong. This CDR3 contains 15 residues. Germline V lookup: CDR1 SEHNR, CDR2 FQNEAQ (reference sequence). CDR3 DNA: TGTGCCAGCAGCTTATATCGGCGGAGGGCCTACGAGCAGTACTTC. It translates to CASSLYRRRAYEQYF.

This chain joins TRBV6-1 and TRBJ1-3; weak D call: TRBD1 (6 bases). Germline assignment: CDR1 MNHNS and CDR2 SASEGT. There are 14 residues in the CDR3. Trimming left V 8 bases short and J 4 bases short, with 15 bases between. CDR3 nucleotides: TGTGCCAGCCGGGAACAGGGCACGGGAAACACCATATATTTT. As protein: CASREQGTGNTIYF.

This clonotype is classed as medium-sized (0.01 to 0.1%). V usage is TRBV2 and J usage is TRBJ1-5; D unresolved. This CDR3 is built from 14 residues. The germline V gene encodes CDR1 SNHLY and CDR2 FYNNEI. Trimming removed 2 bases from V and 4 bases from J, with 9 bases in between. CDR3 nucleotide sequence: TGTGCCAGCAGTGAATCATTTGGAAATCAGCCCCAGCATTTT. As protein: CASSESFGNQPQHF.

As DNA, the CDR3 is TGTGCCAGCAGTGCCTTACAGGCCCGCTCCTACAATGAGCAGTTCTTC. It translates to CASSALQARSYNEQFF. The chain recombines TRBV6-1 with TRBJ2-1, with a weak D call TRBD1 (5 bases). The CDR3 has 16 amino acids. V was shortened by 4 bases and J by 0 bases, with 13 bases between the two germline ends. Germline CDR1 MNHNS, CDR2 SASEGT.

V and J are TRBV15 and TRBJ2-2, with TRBD2 matching 11 bases. V dropped 8 bases and J dropped 7; count of bases not matched to a gene: 9. Germline V CDR1 and CDR2: LNHNV, YYDKDF (reference sequence). The CDR3 has 15 amino acids. This chain's CDR3 is CATSTSGKASGELFF. Written as DNA, the CDR3 is TGTGCCACCTCGACTAGCGGGAAGGCGAGCGGGGAGCTGTTTTTT.

This clonotype was seen more than once but under ten times. The chain carries TRBV27 and TRBJ1-1; D is unclear. The CDR3 extends over 14 amino acids. The V and J ends lost 2 bases and 0 bases respectively, with 7 bases between them. Per the germline V gene, CDR1 is MNHEY and CDR2 is SMNVEV (reference sequence). The DNA of the CDR3 is TGTGCCAGCAGTTTACGAGGGCTGAACACTGAAGCTTTCTTT. Protein product: CASSLRGLNTEAFF.

The rearrangement links TRBV20-1 to TRBJ1-1; the D is unclear. The V end was cut by 2 bases, the J end by 0 bases, with 10 bases between. This CDR3 is built from 14 residues. CDR1 and CDR2 (germline): DFQATT, SNEGSKA (reference sequence). Written as DNA, the CDR3 is TGCAGTGCTAGACTGACGGTTATGAACACTGAAGCTTTCTTT. This sequence encodes CSARLTVMNTEAFF.